The clone carrying this TCR beta chain was recorded many times. The antigen is unknown. The V gene lost 4 bases and the J gene lost 3 bases, with 13 bases spanning the gap. The CDR3 spans 15 residues. These data originate in a study of human T cells and chemical hapten exposure. Study findings and constraints: Each of the donors had alopecia, so their immune responses may not resemble those of healthy people.

Per the study methods: Sample TCR counts, which ranged from about 20,000 to 690,600, had a median of roughly 100,000. TCRdb called the RACE reads again in MiXCR, with one record for every CDR3 protein. These V and J calls originate from TCRdb's pipeline instead of the authors' own analysis. Among under 450,000 distinct CDR3 sequences, approximately 5.1% were seen once, and the ten largest hold approximately 2.3%. Specified time point: patch test 1, 2 weeks after DPC sensitization. Documented treatment: therapeutic diphenylcyclopropenone sensitization with weekly scalp DPC. The source of this sequence is a woman in her fifties or sixties with alopecia areata. Some clones in this sample may be carry-over from other donors' samples. This chain joins TRBV12-3 or TRBV12-4 and TRBJ1-5; D might be TRBD1 (5 bases). The sample was whole blood, taken in connection with sensitization to the hapten diphenylcyclopropenone (DPC). The CDR3 sequence: CASSSLRVINQPQHF. CDR3 nucleotide sequence: TGTGCCAGCAGTTCTCTCAGGGTCATCAATCAGCCCCAGCATTTT.